Each of the 12 T cell receptor beta chains below was sequenced from the same sample in a study of T-cell reconstitution after alpha-beta-depleted transplantation in children. Molecular barcoding with unique molecular identifiers was used for the TCRbeta library. A single record per CDR3 protein comes from TCRdb applying MiXCR to the PCR reads. Of tens of thousands of distinct CDR3 sequences detected, 44% appear once; the ten largest clones hold 95% to 98%. This sample comprised PBMCs, mostly from graft donor cells, obtained 360 days after TCRalphabeta/CD19-depleted stem cell transplant. These receptors came from a male patient younger than 18 who had a stem cell transplant for acute lymphoblastic leukemia, so the T cells may come from the graft donor.

The chain couples TRBV4-3 to TRBJ2-5, with D maybe TRBD1 (5 bases). This CDR3 spans 15 amino acids. V lost 0 bases, J lost 4 bases, and 12 bases lay in between. From germline, CDR1 is LGHNA and CDR2 YSLEER. The CDR3, as DNA: TGCGCCAGCAGCCAAGAAAGGCAGGGAAGAGAGACCCAGTACTTC. Its translation: CASSQERQGRETQYF.

The chain is built from TRBV5-6 and TRBJ2-5, with a possible D match to TRBD1 (6 bases). The CDR3 sequence is 14 residues long. V lost 1 base to trimming and J lost 0 bases, with 7 bases between them. The germline CDR1 and CDR2 sequences are SGHDT and YYEEEE. This CDR3 reads CASSLRGYQETQYF. As DNA, the CDR3 is TGTGCCAGCAGCTTGAGGGGGTACCAAGAGACCCAGTACTTC.

This chain links TRBV7-3 with TRBJ1-2; possible D gene TRBD1, 5 bases. The CDR3 has 14 amino acids. In germline, CDR1 is SGHTA, CDR2 FQGTGA. V was shortened by 0 bases and J by 2 bases, with 7 bases between the two germline ends. The CDR3 spells CASSLTAGNYGYTF. CDR3 bases: TGTGCCAGCAGCTTAACGGCAGGGAACTATGGCTACACCTTC.

This clonotype was counted a few times. This chain uses TRBV12-3 or TRBV12-4 with TRBJ2-1; no clear D. Trimming left V 6 bases short and J 8 bases short, with 11 bases between. CDR3 size: 12 residues. CDR3 sequence: CASSSRVDEQFF. The CDR3 bases are TGTGCCAGCAGCTCCCGGGTGGATGAGCAGTTCTTC.

This clonotype was detected only a few times. V usage is TRBV27 and J usage is TRBJ1-1; TRBD1 might be the D (6 bases). Germline CDR1 MNHEY, CDR2 SMNVEV (reference sequence). CDR3 size: 17 residues. V lost 2 bases and J lost 1, with 17 bases in between. The DNA of the CDR3 is TGTGCCAGCAGTTTAAGGAAGGGGGGGGCAAGGAACACTGAAGCTTTCTTT. Protein product: CASSLRKGGARNTEAFF.

This clonotype has just a few counts. The chain has TRBV20-1 and TRBJ2-1; 8 nucleotides line up with TRBD2. Germline trimming cut 3 bases from V and 9 bases from J; bases unmatched to any gene: 4. CDR1 is DFQATT, CDR2 SNEGSKA, per germline (reference sequence). This CDR3 region has 12 residues. CDR3 region: CSASGRAVEQFF. The CDR3, as DNA: TGCAGTGCTAGCGGGAGGGCCGTTGAGCAGTTCTTC.

The rearrangement joins TRBV7-2 to TRBJ2-3; D could derive from TRBD1 or TRBD2 (5 bases each). This CDR3 region has 14 residues. In germline, CDR1 is SGHTA, CDR2 FQGNSA. V dropped 0 bases and J dropped 3 bases, with 7 bases sitting between them. The CDR3 sequence is CASSLAGVTDTQYF. The DNA of the CDR3 is TGTGCCAGCAGCTTAGCGGGGGTTACAGATACGCAGTATTTT.

J is TRBJ2-7 and V is TRBV9; 10 bases map to TRBD2. The V and J ends lost 4 bases and 2 bases, in that order; junction bases with no gene match: 9. The CDR3 consists of 16 residues. Germline CDR1 reads SGDLS; CDR2 reads YYNGEE. The CDR3 loop is CASSPRIAGGAYEQYF. The CDR3 DNA follows: TGTGCCAGCAGCCCCCGGATAGCGGGAGGAGCCTACGAGCAGTACTTC.

This clonotype was recorded a few times. The chain links TRBV12-3 or TRBV12-4 to TRBJ2-7; 7 bases line up with TRBD1. The CDR3 runs 12 residues. V dropped 8 bases and J dropped 1; count of bases not matched to a gene: 2. The CDR3 nucleotides read TGTGCCAGCGGGACAGATTCCTACGAGCAGTACTTC. It translates to CASGTDSYEQYF.

CDR3: CASKARGETQYF. DNA for the CDR3: TGTGCCAGCAAGGCCCGGGGGGAGACCCAGTACTTC. The chain has TRBV12-3 or TRBV12-4 and TRBJ2-5; tentatively, D is TRBD2 (6 bases). Trimming removed 7 bases from V and 5 bases from J, with 11 bases in between. This CDR3 comprises 12 residues.

V gene TRBV12-3 or TRBV12-4 combines with J gene TRBJ2-7; D is unclear. Trimming removed 3 bases from V and 2 bases from J, with 8 bases in between. The CDR3 sequence is 13 residues long. CDR3 DNA sequence: TGTGCCAGCAGTTTCGCTATAGCCTACGAGCAGTACTTC. This translates into CASSFAIAYEQYF.

The chain joins TRBV11-1 to TRBJ1-1, with D possibly TRBD1 on 5 matching bases. The CDR3 runs to 13 residues. The germline CDR1 and CDR2 sequences are SGHAT and FQDESV (reference sequence). Trimming removed 1 base from V and 7 bases from J, with 10 bases in between. CDR3 residues: CASSLETAGEAFF. CDR3 coding DNA: TGTGCCAGCAGCTTAGAGACAGCGGGTGAAGCTTTCTTT.